What follows are 24 T cell receptor beta chains derived from one specimen sequenced in a study of shared clonotypes between healthy human individuals. Using immunoSEQ multiplex PCR, the repertoire was profiled, and TCRdb retains in-frame clones only, with some absent. The sample lists 2 million to 2.5 million clones, almost 96% seen once, with about 0.13% in the top ten. Sequenced material: naive CD4+ T cells sorted from blood. The subset here: CD45RA+ positively selected. The receptors were sampled from a young man in good health.

The chain combines TRBV6-1 with TRBJ1-1; no firm D call. The germline V gene has CDR1 MNHNS and CDR2 SASEGT. With 4 bases removed from V and 5 bases from J, the gap between germline ends came to 14 bases. This CDR3 contains 14 residues. The CDR3: CASSAIWANTEAFF. In DNA form, the CDR3 reads TGTGCCAGCAGTGCAATTTGGGCCAATACTGAAGCTTTCTTT.

The CDR3 bases are TGTGCCAGCAGTGGTCAATTTAATCAGCCCCAGCATTTT. It yields the protein CASSGQFNQPQHF. The V call is TRBV27, the J call TRBJ1-5, with D unresolved. This CDR3 contains 13 residues. Germline V gene sequence: CDR1 MNHEY, CDR2 SMNVEV (reference sequence). Between the trimmed V and J ends, which lost 5 bases and 4 bases, there was a span of 9 bases.

This clone showed up just once. The chain links TRBV18 to TRBJ1-6, with 9 bases matching TRBD1. This CDR3 is built from 16 residues. Germline V CDR1 and CDR2: KGHSH, LQKENI. The V segment lost 6 bases and the J segment 7 bases; nucleotides outside the gene matches: 10. The CDR3 loop is CASSPIITGGNSPLHF. The CDR3, as DNA: TGTGCCAGCTCCCCAATCATTACAGGGGGCAATTCACCCCTCCACTTT. Full variable domain (missing parts from reference TRBV18 and TRBJ1-6): NAGVMQNPRHLVRRRGQEARLRCSPMKGHSHVYWYRQLPEEGLKFMVYLQKENIIDESGMPKERFSAEFPKEGPSILRIQQVVRGDSAAYFCASSPIITGGNSPLHFGNGTRLTVT.

The rearrangement uses TRBV2 and TRBJ1-5; the match to TRBD1 covers 7 bases. Germline CDR1 and CDR2: SNHLY and FYNNEI. J lost 8 bases, V lost 6 bases, and 7 bases had no gene match. The CDR3 is 13 amino acids. CDR3 sequence (DNA): TGTGCCAGCAGAGGACAGGTTGGGGAGCCCCAGCATTTT. It yields the protein CASRGQVGEPQHF.

This clone was picked up one time. V usage is TRBV30 and J usage is TRBJ2-1, with no clear D. Germline V gives CDR1 GTSNPN, CDR2 SVGIG (reference sequence). The V end lost 4 bases, the J end lost 0 bases, and 1 base lay between the germline ends. This CDR3 comprises 11 residues. The CDR3 coding sequence is TGTGCCTGGATCTCCTACAATGAGCAGTTCTTC. Translated, it gives CAWISYNEQFF. The whole variable domain, filled in from reference TRBV30 and TRBJ2-1, reads SQTIHQWPATLVQPVGSPLSLECTVEGTSNPNLYWYRQAAGRGLQLLFYSVGIGQISSEVPQNLSASRPQDRQFILSSKKLLLSDSGFYLCAWISYNEQFFGPGTRLTVL.

The V gene is TRBV6-5, the J gene TRBJ1-2; 8 nucleotides line up with TRBD1. The CDR3 contains 15 residues. Germline V lookup: CDR1 MNHEY, CDR2 SVGAGI. The ends lost 7 bases at V and 2 bases at J; junction bases unmatched: 9. This CDR3 is CASTREHRGNYGYTF. DNA of the CDR3: TGTGCCAGCACACGAGAGCACAGGGGGAACTATGGCTACACCTTC.

The chain carries TRBV5-6 and TRBJ1-2; D is perhaps TRBD1 (5 bases). The CDR3 runs 15 residues. CDR1 is SGHDT and CDR2 is YYEEEE in the germline V gene. Trimming pared 3 bases from V and 4 bases from J, leaving 16 bases between. As DNA, the CDR3 is TGTGCCAGCAGCTCACTAGGGGTATATCTCTATGGCTACACCTTC. Protein product: CASSSLGVYLYGYTF.

This sequence joins TRBV18 and TRBJ1-1; D gene unclear. Per the germline V gene, CDR1 is KGHSH and CDR2 is LQKENI. This CDR3 spans 15 amino acids. Trimming shortened V by 2 bases and J by 4 bases, and 14 bases separated the two germline ends. The CDR3 DNA follows: TGTGCCAGCTCACCATACGGGGAAAAGGGCACTGAAGCTTTCTTT. It translates to CASSPYGEKGTEAFF.

The rearrangement joins TRBV5-6 to TRBJ2-5; 8 nucleotides agree with TRBD1. The CDR3 loop spans 14 amino acids. Germline CDR1 SGHDT, CDR2 YYEEEE. Germline trimming cut 4 bases from V and 2 bases from J; bases unmatched to any gene: 4. CDR3 sequence reads: CASSATGEQETQYF. DNA for the CDR3: TGTGCCAGCAGCGCGACAGGGGAACAAGAGACCCAGTACTTC. The whole variable domain, filled in from reference TRBV5-6 and TRBJ2-5, reads DAGVTQSPTHLIKTRGQQVTLRCSPKSGHDTVSWYQQALGQGPQFIFQYYEEEERQRGNFPDRFSGHQFPNYSSELNVNALLLGDSALYLCASSATGEQETQYFGPGTRLLVL.

The chain uses TRBV28 and TRBJ2-1; TRBD2 agrees at 11 bases. The trim removed 5 bases at V and 0 bases at J, leaving 9 bases unmatched. The CDR3 is made up of 18 amino acids. Germline loops: CDR1 MDHEN, CDR2 SYDVKM. The CDR3 sequence: CASSTGTSGWSSYNEQFF. In DNA form, the CDR3 reads TGTGCCAGCAGTACCGGGACTAGCGGATGGAGCTCCTACAATGAGCAGTTCTTC.

This chain uses TRBV18 with TRBJ2-7; 7 positions match TRBD2. Germline CDR1 KGHSH, CDR2 LQKENI. This CDR3 spans 15 amino acids. With V trimmed by 0 bases and J by 0 bases, 2 bases remained unmatched. CDR3 loop: CASSPPRDYSYEQYF. In DNA, the CDR3 is TGTGCCAGCTCACCACCCCGGGACTACTCCTACGAGCAGTACTTC. The complete variable domain, with remaining parts taken from reference TRBV18 and TRBJ2-7, reads NAGVMQNPRHLVRRRGQEARLRCSPMKGHSHVYWYRQLPEEGLKFMVYLQKENIIDESGMPKERFSAEFPKEGPSILRIQQVVRGDSAAYFCASSPPRDYSYEQYFGPGTRLTVT.

This chain links TRBV4-1 with TRBJ2-3, with D hard to call. The CDR3 runs to 16 residues. The germline CDR1 and CDR2 sequences are MGHRA and YSYEKL. Trimming took 4 bases from V and 2 from J, leaving 16 bases between them. The DNA for the CDR3 is TGCGCCAGCAGCCCCGCAGGTTCGGTCTCCACAGATACGCAGTATTTT. Amino acid sequence: CASSPAGSVSTDTQYF.

CDR3 DNA sequence: TGTGCCAGTAGAGGGAGGCGGGGGAACTATGGCTACACCTTC. Translation: CASRGRRGNYGYTF. The chain uses TRBV19 and TRBJ1-2; TRBD1 might be the D (5 bases). CDR1 and CDR2 (germline): LNHDA, SQIVND (reference sequence). This CDR3 contains 14 residues. Deletions cut 6 bases from V and 2 bases from J, with 13 bases between.

This chain uses TRBV6-1 with TRBJ2-1, with TRBD1 as a possible D gene (5 bases). The CDR3 runs 15 residues. Germline assignment: CDR1 MNHNS and CDR2 SASEGT. Trimming pared 6 bases from V and 2 bases from J, leaving 14 bases between. In DNA form, the CDR3 reads TGTGCCAGCAGAAAGGTGGGGCCTCCCTACAATGAGCAGTTCTTC. It specifies CASRKVGPPYNEQFF.

The gene calls are TRBV28 and TRBJ1-2; D is unresolved. CDR1 is MDHEN and CDR2 is SYDVKM in the germline V gene. The V and J ends lost 3 bases and 4 bases respectively, with 12 bases between them. This CDR3 contains 14 residues. Here the CDR3 reads CASSLKGRSYGYTF. In DNA, the CDR3 is TGTGCCAGCAGTTTGAAAGGGAGAAGCTATGGCTACACCTTC.

The gene calls are TRBV9 and TRBJ2-3, with 13 bases aligning to TRBD2. The germline gives CDR1 SGDLS, CDR2 YYNGEE. J was trimmed by 3 bases and V by 3 bases; bases with no gene match: 7. The CDR3 loop spans 17 amino acids. The CDR3 coding sequence is TGTGCCAGCAGCGCGCGACTAGCGGGGGGTGAGACAGATACGCAGTATTTT. Encoded protein: CASSARLAGGETDTQYF.

The V and J genes are TRBV28 and TRBJ1-5; no clear D gene. Trimming removed 7 bases from V and 6 bases from J, with 10 bases in between. There are 12 residues in the CDR3. Germline loops: CDR1 MDHEN, CDR2 SYDVKM. The CDR3, as DNA: TGTGCCAGCAACTGGGTCGCTCAGCCCCAGCATTTT. Its translation is CASNWVAQPQHF.

A remark on this clone: The sample holds other DNA sequences that translate to the same CDR3. The chain couples TRBV5-4 to TRBJ2-7; D could derive from TRBD1 or TRBD2 (5 bases each). The V and J ends lost 4 bases and 0 bases respectively, with 11 bases between them. The CDR3 extends over 14 amino acids. Germline V gene lookup returns CDR1 SGHNT and CDR2 YYREEE (reference sequence). The CDR3 reads CASSVRGSSYEQYF. CDR3 nucleotides: TGTGCCAGCAGCGTACGGGGCAGCTCCTACGAGCAGTACTTC.

The rearrangement uses TRBV4-1 and TRBJ1-1; D remains unclear. The germline V and J ends were trimmed by 1 base and 0 bases, with 15 bases remaining between them. Looked up from germline, CDR1 is MGHRA and CDR2 is YSYEKL. This CDR3 spans 17 amino acids. Written as DNA, the CDR3 is TGCGCCAGCAGCCAAGGTTCTTTGGGGTTGGTGAACACTGAAGCTTTCTTT. Translating gives CASSQGSLGLVNTEAFF.

This chain uses TRBV2 with TRBJ1-4; D may be TRBD1 (5 bases). The CDR3 contains 16 residues. V gave up 5 bases and J gave up 0 bases, with 13 bases separating them. Germline CDR1 reads SNHLY; CDR2 reads FYNNEI. The CDR3 loop is CASSPDTVATNEKLFF. The DNA of the CDR3 is TGTGCCAGCAGTCCGGACACAGTTGCAACTAATGAAAAACTGTTTTTT.

The chain is built from TRBV1 and TRBJ2-3. TRBV1 is designated a pseudogene. The length of the CDR3 is 15 residues. CDR3 sequence: CTSSPARDPRFTQYF. As DNA, the CDR3 is TGCACCAGCAGCCCGGCAAGGGACCCCCGGTTTACGCAGTATTTT.

V gene TRBV18 combines with J gene TRBJ1-1; no clear D. V shed 4 bases and J shed 2 bases, with 11 bases lying between them. This CDR3 is 14 amino acids long. Germline CDR1 is KGHSH and CDR2 is LQKENI. Here the CDR3 reads CASSRIGGNTEAFF. The DNA for the CDR3 is TGTGCCAGCTCACGGATCGGCGGAAACACTGAAGCTTTCTTT.

The J gene is TRBJ1-2, the V gene TRBV6-5; the D gene is possibly TRBD1 (5 bases). This CDR3 has 15 residues. V was trimmed by 5 bases and J by 5 bases, leaving 18 bases between them. Germline CDR1 is MNHEY and CDR2 is SVGAGI. The CDR3 loop reads CASSQARGAGYGYTF. The CDR3, as DNA: TGTGCCAGCAGTCAGGCGAGGGGAGCCGGTTATGGCTACACCTTC.

The chain uses TRBV4-1 and TRBJ1-6; tentative D call: TRBD1 (5 bases). The CDR3 is made up of 17 amino acids. V dropped 1 base and J dropped 10 bases, with 20 bases sitting between them. Looked up from germline, CDR1 is MGHRA and CDR2 is YSYEKL. CDR3: CASSQGLRGDKGSPLHF. CDR3 DNA sequence: TGCGCCAGCAGCCAAGGTTTGAGAGGGGATAAGGGGTCACCCCTCCACTTT.